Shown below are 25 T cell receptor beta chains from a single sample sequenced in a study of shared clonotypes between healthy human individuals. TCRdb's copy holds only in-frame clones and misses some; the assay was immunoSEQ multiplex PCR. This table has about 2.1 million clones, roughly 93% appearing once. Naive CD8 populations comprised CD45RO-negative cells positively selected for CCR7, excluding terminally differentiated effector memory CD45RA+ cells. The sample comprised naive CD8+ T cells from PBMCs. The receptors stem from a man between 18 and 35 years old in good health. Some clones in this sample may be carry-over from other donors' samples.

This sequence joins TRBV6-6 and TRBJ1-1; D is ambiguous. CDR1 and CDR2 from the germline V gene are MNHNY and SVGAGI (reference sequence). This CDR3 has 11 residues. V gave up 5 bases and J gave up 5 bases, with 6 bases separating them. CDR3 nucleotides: TGTGCCAGCAGTCTAGAAACTGAAGCTTTCTTT. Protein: CASSLETEAFF.

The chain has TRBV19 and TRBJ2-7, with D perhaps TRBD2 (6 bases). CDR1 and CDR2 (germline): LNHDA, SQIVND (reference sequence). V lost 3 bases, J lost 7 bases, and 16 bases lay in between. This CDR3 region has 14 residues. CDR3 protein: CASSMLNIGGEQYF. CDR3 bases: TGTGCCAGTAGTATGCTCAACATTGGGGGGGAGCAGTACTTC.

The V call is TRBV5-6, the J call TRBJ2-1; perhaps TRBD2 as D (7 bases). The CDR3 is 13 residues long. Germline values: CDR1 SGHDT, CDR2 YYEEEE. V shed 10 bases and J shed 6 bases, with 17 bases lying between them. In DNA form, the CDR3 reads TGTGCCTCCACGAGGGGGGGAGCCAATGAGCAGTTCTTC. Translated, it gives CASTRGGANEQFF.

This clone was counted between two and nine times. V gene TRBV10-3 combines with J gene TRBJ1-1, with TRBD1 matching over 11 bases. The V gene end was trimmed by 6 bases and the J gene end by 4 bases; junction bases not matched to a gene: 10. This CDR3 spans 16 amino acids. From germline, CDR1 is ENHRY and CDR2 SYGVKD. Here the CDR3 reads CAISPLWDRGGTEAFF. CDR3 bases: TGTGCCATCAGCCCGTTATGGGACAGGGGGGGCACTGAAGCTTTCTTT.

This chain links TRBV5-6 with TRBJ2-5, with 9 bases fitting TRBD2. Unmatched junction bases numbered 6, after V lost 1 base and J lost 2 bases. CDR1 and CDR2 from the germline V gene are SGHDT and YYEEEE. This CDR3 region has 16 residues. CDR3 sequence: CASSLRLAGQQETQYF. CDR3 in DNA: TGTGCCAGCAGCTTGAGGCTAGCGGGACAACAAGAGACCCAGTACTTC.

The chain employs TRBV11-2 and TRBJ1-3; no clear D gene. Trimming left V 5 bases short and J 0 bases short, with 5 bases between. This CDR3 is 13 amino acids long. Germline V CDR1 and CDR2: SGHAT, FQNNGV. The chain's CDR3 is CASSISSGNTIYF. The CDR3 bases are TGTGCCAGCAGCATTAGCTCTGGAAACACCATATATTTT.

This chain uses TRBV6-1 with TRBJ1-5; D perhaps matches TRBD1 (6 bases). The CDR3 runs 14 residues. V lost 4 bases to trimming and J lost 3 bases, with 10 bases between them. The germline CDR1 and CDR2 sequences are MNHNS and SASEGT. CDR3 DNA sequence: TGTGCCAGCAGTGGGACAGTAATCAATCAGCCCCAGCATTTT. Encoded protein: CASSGTVINQPQHF.

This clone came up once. The CDR3 DNA reads TGTGCCAGCAGTTCGTTAGCGGGAGGGGCTCGGGAGCAGTACTTC. Protein product: CASSSLAGGAREQYF. The genes are TRBV27 and TRBJ2-7, with TRBD2 matching over 11 bases. This CDR3 spans 15 amino acids. The J segment lost 7 bases and the V segment lost 4 bases, leaving 9 bases of the junction unmatched. CDR1 and CDR2 (germline): MNHEY, SMNVEV (reference sequence).

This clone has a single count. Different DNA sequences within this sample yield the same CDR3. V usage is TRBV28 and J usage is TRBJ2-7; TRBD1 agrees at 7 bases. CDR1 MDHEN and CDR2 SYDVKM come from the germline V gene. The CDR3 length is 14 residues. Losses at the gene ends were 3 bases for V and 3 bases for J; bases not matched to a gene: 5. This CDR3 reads CASSFGDRNYEQYF. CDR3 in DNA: TGTGCCAGCAGTTTTGGGGACAGAAACTACGAGCAGTACTTC.

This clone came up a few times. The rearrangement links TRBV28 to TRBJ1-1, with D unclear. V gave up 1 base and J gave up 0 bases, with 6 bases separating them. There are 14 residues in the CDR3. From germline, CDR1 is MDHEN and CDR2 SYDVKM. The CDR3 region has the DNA TGTGCCAGCAGTTTATTTGCTATGAACACTGAAGCTTTCTTT. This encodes CASSLFAMNTEAFF.

In DNA, the CDR3 is TGTGCCACCAGAACAGGGCTCGAGCAGTACTTC. Protein product: CATRTGLEQYF. The chain employs TRBV15 and TRBJ2-7; possible D gene TRBD1, 6 bases. Trimming removed 6 bases at V and 6 bases at J, with 9 bases between. This CDR3 comprises 11 residues. Germline assignment: CDR1 LNHNV and CDR2 YYDKDF (reference sequence).

The CDR3 spells CASSIGTSGSKAGDTQYF. CDR3 sequence (DNA): TGTGCCAGTAGTATAGGGACTAGCGGATCTAAAGCGGGGGATACGCAGTATTTT. The gene calls are TRBV19 and TRBJ2-3; 10 nucleotides agree with TRBD2. The junction had 13 bases not matched to a gene; V was cut back by 1 base and J by 6 bases. CDR1 is LNHDA, CDR2 SQIVND, per germline (reference sequence). This CDR3 region has 18 residues.

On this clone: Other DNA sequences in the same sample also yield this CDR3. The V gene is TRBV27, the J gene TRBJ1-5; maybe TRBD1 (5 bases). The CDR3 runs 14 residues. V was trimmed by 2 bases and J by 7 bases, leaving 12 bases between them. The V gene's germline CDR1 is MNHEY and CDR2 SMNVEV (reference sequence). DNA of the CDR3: TGTGCCAGCAGTTTAGGGGCAGCGGGCCAGCCCCAGCATTTT. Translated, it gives CASSLGAAGQPQHF.

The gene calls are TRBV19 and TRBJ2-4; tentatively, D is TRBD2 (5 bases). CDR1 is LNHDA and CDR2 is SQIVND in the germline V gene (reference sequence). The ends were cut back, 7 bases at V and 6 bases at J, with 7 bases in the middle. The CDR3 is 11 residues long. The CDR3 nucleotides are TGTGCCAGTATCGGACTAAACATTCAGTACTTC. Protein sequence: CASIGLNIQYF.

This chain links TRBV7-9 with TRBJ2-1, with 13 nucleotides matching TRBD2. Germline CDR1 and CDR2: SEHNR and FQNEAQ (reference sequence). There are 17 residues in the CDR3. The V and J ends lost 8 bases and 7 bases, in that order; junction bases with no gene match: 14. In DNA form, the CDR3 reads TGTGCCAGCGCGCAAGGGACTAGCGGGATTTTTGCAAATGAGCAGTTCTTC. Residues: CASAQGTSGIFANEQFF.

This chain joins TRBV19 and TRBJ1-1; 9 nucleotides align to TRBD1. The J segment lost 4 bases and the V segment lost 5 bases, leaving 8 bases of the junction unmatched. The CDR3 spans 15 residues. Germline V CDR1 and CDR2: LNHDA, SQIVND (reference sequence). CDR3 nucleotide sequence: TGTGCCAGTAGTTTCGGACAGGGGCCCCCCACTGAAGCTTTCTTT. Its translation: CASSFGQGPPTEAFF.

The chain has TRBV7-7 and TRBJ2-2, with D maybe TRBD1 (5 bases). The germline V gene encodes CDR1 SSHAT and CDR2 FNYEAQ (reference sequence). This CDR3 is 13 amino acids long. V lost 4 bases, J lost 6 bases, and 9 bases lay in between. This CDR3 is CASSSTGAGELFF. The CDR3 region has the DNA TGTGCCAGCAGCTCCACAGGAGCCGGGGAGCTGTTTTTT.

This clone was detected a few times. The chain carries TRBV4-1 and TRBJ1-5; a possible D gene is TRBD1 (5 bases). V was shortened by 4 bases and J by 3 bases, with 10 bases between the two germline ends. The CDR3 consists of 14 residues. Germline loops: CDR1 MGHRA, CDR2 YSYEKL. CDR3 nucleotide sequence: TGCGCCAGCAGCCGGTCAGGGTACAATCAGCCCCAGCATTTT. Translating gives CASSRSGYNQPQHF.

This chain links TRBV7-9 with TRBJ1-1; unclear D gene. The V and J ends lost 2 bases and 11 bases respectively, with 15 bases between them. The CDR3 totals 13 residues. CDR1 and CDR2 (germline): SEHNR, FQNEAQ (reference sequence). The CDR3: CASSLSLGFWAFF. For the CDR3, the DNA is TGTGCCAGCAGCTTATCCCTAGGCTTCTGGGCTTTCTTT.

In DNA form, the CDR3 reads TGTGCCACCCAAGACAGGTCTTACGAGCAGTACTTC. Residues: CATQDRSYEQYF. The chain recombines TRBV6-1 with TRBJ2-7, with D possibly being TRBD1 (6 bases). The CDR3 sequence is 12 residues long. Germline V gives CDR1 MNHNS, CDR2 SASEGT. Trimming cost V 10 bases and J 4 bases, with 14 bases left between them.

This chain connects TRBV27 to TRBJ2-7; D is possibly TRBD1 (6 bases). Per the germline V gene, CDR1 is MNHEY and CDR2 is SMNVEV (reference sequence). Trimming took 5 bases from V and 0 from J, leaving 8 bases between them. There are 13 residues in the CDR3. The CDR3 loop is CASSEDSSYEQYF. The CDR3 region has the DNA TGTGCCAGCAGTGAGGACAGCTCCTACGAGCAGTACTTC.

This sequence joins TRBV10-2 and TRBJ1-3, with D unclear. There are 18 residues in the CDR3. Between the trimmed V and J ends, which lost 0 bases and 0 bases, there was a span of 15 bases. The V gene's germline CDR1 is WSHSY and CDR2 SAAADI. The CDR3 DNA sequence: TGCGCCAGCAGTGAGTCAATCACCCTGCAGGACTCTGGAAACACCATATATTTT. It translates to CASSESITLQDSGNTIYF.

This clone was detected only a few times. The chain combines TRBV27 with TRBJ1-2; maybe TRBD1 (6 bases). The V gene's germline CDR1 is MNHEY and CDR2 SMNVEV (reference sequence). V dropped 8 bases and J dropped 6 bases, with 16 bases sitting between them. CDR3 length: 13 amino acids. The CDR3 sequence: CASGFLQGHGYTF. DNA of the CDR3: TGTGCCAGCGGGTTTTTACAGGGCCATGGCTACACCTTC.

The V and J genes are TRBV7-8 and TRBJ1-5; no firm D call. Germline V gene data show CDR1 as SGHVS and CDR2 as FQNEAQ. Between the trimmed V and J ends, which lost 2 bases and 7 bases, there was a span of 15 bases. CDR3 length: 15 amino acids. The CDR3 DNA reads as TGTGCCAGCAGCTTATACGCTGACACTGGACAGCCCCAGCATTTT. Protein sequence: CASSLYADTGQPQHF. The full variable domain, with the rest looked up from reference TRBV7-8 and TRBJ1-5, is GAGVSQSPRYKVAKRGQDVALRCDPISGHVSLFWYQQALGQGPEFLTYFQNEAQLDKSGLPSDRFFAERPEGSVSTLKIQRTQQEDSAVYLCASSLYADTGQPQHFGDGTRLSIL.

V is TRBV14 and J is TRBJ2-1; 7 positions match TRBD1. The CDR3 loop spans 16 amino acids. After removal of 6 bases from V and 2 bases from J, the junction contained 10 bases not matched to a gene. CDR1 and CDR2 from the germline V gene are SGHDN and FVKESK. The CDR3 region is CASSRRQGLPYNEQFF. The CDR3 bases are TGTGCCAGCAGTCGCAGACAGGGCCTCCCCTACAATGAGCAGTTCTTC.